A single sample gave rise to the 8 T cell receptor beta chains below, sequenced in a study of T cell responses to AZD1222 COVID-19 vaccine (dated by TCRdb to about 2021). The sample's time point label, decoded: about 28 days (+/-7) after the second vaccine dose. Library method: the immunoSEQ multiplex PCR assay. TCRdb carries this immuneACCESS record with in-frame sequences only. Its versions omit some clonotypes, under half of them owing to an unresolved V gene in the studies checked, with the rest unexplained. For this sample the table gives about 78,000 clones, of which 85% to 90% were detected only once. Clones ranked in the top ten supply more than 1.2% of the sample. The sequencing here drew on peripheral blood, taken 28 days after the second AZD1222 dose. These receptor sequences come from an adult who received the AZD1222 COVID-19 vaccine.

The V gene is TRBV4-3, the J gene TRBJ1-2; D unresolved. The CDR3 runs to 15 residues. The germline V and J ends were trimmed by 0 bases and 2 bases, with 10 bases remaining between them. CDR1 is LGHNA and CDR2 is YSLEER in the germline V gene. The CDR3 coding sequence is TGCGCCAGCAGCCAAGATCGGTCCGAAAACTATGGCTACACCTTC. Protein sequence: CASSQDRSENYGYTF.

This clone was seen a single time. The chain employs TRBV9 and TRBJ2-1; 7 bases are shared with TRBD1. Trimming took 3 bases from V and 2 from J; bases not matched to a gene: 2. Germline V gives CDR1 SGDLS, CDR2 YYNGEE. The CDR3 totals 14 residues. The CDR3 spells CASSAGQAYNEQFF. The CDR3 DNA reads TGTGCCAGCAGCGCAGGACAGGCCTACAATGAGCAGTTCTTC.

V and J are TRBV5-1 and TRBJ1-1; TRBD1 might be the D (5 bases). CDR1 is SGHRS, CDR2 YFSETQ, per germline. The CDR3 totals 15 residues. The V end lost 1 base, the J end lost 11 bases, and 21 bases lay between the germline ends. Written as DNA, the CDR3 is TGCGCCAGCAGCTTGTCGGGCCAGGGAGGGTATGATGCTTTCTTT. It yields the protein CASSLSGQGGYDAFF. The full variable domain, its missing parts supplied by reference TRBV5-1 and TRBJ1-1, is KAGVTQTPRYLIKTRGQQVTLSCSPISGHRSVSWYQQTPGQGLQFLFEYFSETQRNKGNFPGRFSGRQFSNSRSEMNVSTLELGDSALYLCASSLSGQGGYDAFFGQGTRLTVV.

The gene calls are TRBV7-2 and TRBJ1-2, with D tentatively TRBD1 (5 bases). Trimming cost V 8 bases and J 7 bases, with 17 bases left between them. The germline V gene has CDR1 SGHTA and CDR2 FQGNSA. This CDR3 region has 13 residues. CDR3 bases: TGTGCCAGCGGGGCGGGTGCGGGCAGTGGCTACACCTTC. Protein product: CASGAGAGSGYTF.

The genes are TRBV12-5 and TRBJ2-1; no clear D. Deletions cut 8 bases from V and 6 bases from J, with 20 bases between. Germline assignment: CDR1 LGHNT and CDR2 FRNRAP. The CDR3 is 15 amino acids. CDR3 loop: CASKGPSGSINEQFF. The CDR3 region has the DNA TGTGCTAGTAAAGGGCCCTCGGGCAGTATCAATGAGCAGTTCTTC.

V usage is TRBV4-3 and J usage is TRBJ1-2, with D uncertain. Germline assignment: CDR1 LGHNA and CDR2 YSLEER. The length of the CDR3 is 16 residues. Deletions cut 1 base from V and 4 bases from J, with 16 bases between. The CDR3 loop reads CASSQGGQSSTYGYTF. The CDR3 bases are TGCGCCAGCAGCCAAGGGGGTCAGAGTTCAACCTATGGCTACACCTTC.

V usage is TRBV5-5 and J usage is TRBJ1-1; D is possibly TRBD1 (5 bases). This CDR3 is built from 14 residues. Looked up from germline, CDR1 is SGHKS and CDR2 is YYEKEE (reference sequence). Trimming took 4 bases from V and 0 from J, leaving 10 bases between them. In nucleotides, the CDR3 is TGTGCCAGCAGCCAAGGGACGATGAACACTGAAGCTTTCTTT. Translating gives CASSQGTMNTEAFF.

The chain combines TRBV7-2 with TRBJ1-2; possible D gene TRBD1, 6 bases. V lost 6 bases and J 4 bases, leaving 15 bases between the germline ends. The CDR3 has 14 residues. Germline V gives CDR1 SGHTA, CDR2 FQGNSA. Here the CDR3 DNA reads TGTGCCAGCAGTCCACCGGGACAAAGCTATGGCTACACCTTC. Translating gives CASSPPGQSYGYTF.